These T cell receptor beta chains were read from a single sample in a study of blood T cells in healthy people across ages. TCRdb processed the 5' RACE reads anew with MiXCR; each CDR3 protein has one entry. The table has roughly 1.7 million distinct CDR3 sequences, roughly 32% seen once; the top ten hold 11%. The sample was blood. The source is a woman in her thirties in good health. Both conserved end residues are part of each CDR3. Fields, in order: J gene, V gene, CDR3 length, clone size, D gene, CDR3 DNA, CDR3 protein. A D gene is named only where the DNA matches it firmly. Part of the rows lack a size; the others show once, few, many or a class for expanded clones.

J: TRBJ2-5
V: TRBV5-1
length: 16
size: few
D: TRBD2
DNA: TGCGCCAGCAGCCCAGGGGGGACTAGCGAGTTGGAGACCCAGTACTTC
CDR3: CASSPGGTSELETQYF

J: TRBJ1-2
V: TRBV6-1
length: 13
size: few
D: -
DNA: TGTGCCAGCAGTGCGCTAGCTAACTATGGCTACACCTTC
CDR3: CASSALANYGYTF

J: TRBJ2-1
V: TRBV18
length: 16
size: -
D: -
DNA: TGTGCCAGCTCACCGGCTCTTACAATGGGATACAATGAGCAGTTCTTC
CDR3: CASSPALTMGYNEQFF

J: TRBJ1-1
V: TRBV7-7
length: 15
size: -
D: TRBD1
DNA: TGTGCCAGCAGCTTACCCGGGACAGGGGAGACTGAAGCTTTCTTT
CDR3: CASSLPGTGETEAFF

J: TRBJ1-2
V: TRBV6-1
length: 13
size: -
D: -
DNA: TGTGCCAGCAGTGAGTACAGGTGGGAAGGCTACACCTTC
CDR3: CASSEYRWEGYTF

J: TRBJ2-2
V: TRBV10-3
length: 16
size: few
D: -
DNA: TGTGCCATCAGTGAGTCGAGGGCAAAGAACACCGGGGAGCGGTTTTTT
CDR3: CAISESRAKNTGERFF

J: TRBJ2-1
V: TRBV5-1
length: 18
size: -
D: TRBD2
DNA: TGCGCCTGCAGCTTGGCCTCAGGAGCGGGGGGGCCCCTCAATGAGCAGTTCTTC
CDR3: CACSLASGAGGPLNEQFF

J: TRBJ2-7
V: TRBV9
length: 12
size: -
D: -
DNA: TGTGCCAGCAGCCCCGCCGGGCGCGAGCAGTACTTC
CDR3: CASSPAGREQYF

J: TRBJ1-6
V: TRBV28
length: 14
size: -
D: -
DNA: TGTGCCAGCAGTCCCCGCAGGGCTGGTTCACCCCTCCACTTT
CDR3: CASSPRRAGSPLHF

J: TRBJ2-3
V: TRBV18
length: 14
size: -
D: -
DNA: TGTGCCAGCTCACAAGGGCTAGACGGAGATACGCAGTATTTT
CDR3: CASSQGLDGDTQYF

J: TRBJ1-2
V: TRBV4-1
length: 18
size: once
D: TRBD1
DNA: TGCGCCAGCAGCCAACCCTACCTAGGACAGGCGGTTGTCTATGGCTACACCTTC
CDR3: CASSQPYLGQAVVYGYTF

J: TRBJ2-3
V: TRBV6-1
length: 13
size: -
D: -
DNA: TGTGCCAGCAGTGCGGGGGTGAGAGATACGCAGTATTTT
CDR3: CASSAGVRDTQYF

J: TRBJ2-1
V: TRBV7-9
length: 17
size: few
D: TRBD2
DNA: TGTGCCAGCAGCCCTGGCGGGGAGGGAAGCTCCTACAATGAGCAGTTCTTC
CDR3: CASSPGGEGSSYNEQFF

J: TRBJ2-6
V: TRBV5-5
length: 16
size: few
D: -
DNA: TGTGCCAGCAGCTCATTAGGAGTTTCTGGGGCCAACGTCCTGACTTTC
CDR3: CASSSLGVSGANVLTF

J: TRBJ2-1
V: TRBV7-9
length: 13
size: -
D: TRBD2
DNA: TGTGCCAGCAGCTTATCGGGGGGGCAGGGACCGTTCTTC
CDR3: CASSLSGGQGPFF

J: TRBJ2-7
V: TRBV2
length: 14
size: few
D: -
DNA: TGTGCCAGCAGTGAAAACCCGACAGTCGGGGAGCAGTACTTC
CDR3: CASSENPTVGEQYF

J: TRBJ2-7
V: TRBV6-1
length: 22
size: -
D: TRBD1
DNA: TGTGCCAGCAGCAACCCAGCAGTTACGTTGTTTATTGTAACTGACAGGGCGGACGAGCAGTACTTC
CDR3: CASSNPAVTLFIVTDRADEQYF

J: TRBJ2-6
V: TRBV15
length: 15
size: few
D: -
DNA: TGTGCCACCAGCAGAGGGTTAGGTGGGGCCAACGTCCTGACTTTC
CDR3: CATSRGLGGANVLTF

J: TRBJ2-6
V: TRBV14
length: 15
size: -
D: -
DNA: TGTGCCAGCAGCCAAATGGGATCTGGGGCCAACGTCCTGACTTTC
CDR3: CASSQMGSGANVLTF

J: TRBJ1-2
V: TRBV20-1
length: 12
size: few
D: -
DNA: TGCAGTGCTAGATGGGTGGTCTATGGCTACACCTTC
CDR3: CSARWVVYGYTF

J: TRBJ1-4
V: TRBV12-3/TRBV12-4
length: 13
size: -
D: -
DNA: TGTGCCAGCAGTTGGGGCAGAAATGAAAAACTGTTTTTT
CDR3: CASSWGRNEKLFF

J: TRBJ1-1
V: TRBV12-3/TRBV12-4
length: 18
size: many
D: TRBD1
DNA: TGTGCCAGCAGTTTAAATGAGGGGGCTGGACAGGGGGACACTGAAGCTTTCTTT
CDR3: CASSLNEGAGQGDTEAFF

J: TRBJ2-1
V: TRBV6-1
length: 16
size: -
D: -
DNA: TGTGCCAGCAGTGAACAGGGGGGGCTTGTCTACAATGAGCAGTTCTTC
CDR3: CASSEQGGLVYNEQFF

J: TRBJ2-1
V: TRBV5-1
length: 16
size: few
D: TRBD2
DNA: TGCGCCAGCAGCTGGATAGCGGGAGTGAGTTGGAATGAGCAGTTCTTC
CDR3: CASSWIAGVSWNEQFF

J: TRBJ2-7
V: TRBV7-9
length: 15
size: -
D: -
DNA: TGTGCCAGCAACCCGGGGGCAGAACCCTCCTACGAGCAGTACTTC
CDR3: CASNPGAEPSYEQYF

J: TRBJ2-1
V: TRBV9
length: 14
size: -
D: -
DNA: TGTGCCAGCAGCGGGGGAAATCCGGGGAATGAGCAGTTCTTC
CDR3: CASSGGNPGNEQFF

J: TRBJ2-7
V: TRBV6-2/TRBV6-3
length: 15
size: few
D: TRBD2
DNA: TGTGCCAGCAGTTACCCTCCGACTAGCGGGTACGAGCAGTACTTC
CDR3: CASSYPPTSGYEQYF

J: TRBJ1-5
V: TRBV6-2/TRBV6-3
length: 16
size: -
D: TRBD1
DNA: TGTGCCAGCAACAGGGGGGGCGACTCGGGCAATCAGCCCCAGCATTTT
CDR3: CASNRGGDSGNQPQHF

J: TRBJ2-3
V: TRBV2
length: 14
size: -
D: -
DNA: TGTGCCAGCAGTGAATCACGGTCTGGAGATACGCAGTATTTT
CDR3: CASSESRSGDTQYF

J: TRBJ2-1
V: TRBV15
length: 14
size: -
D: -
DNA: TGTGCCACCAGCAGAATGAGGGAGGCCAATGAGCAGTTCTTC
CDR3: CATSRMREANEQFF

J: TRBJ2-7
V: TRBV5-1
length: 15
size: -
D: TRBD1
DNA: TGCGCCAGCGGCTTGGCCGGGACAGGGCTCTACGAGCAGTACTTC
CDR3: CASGLAGTGLYEQYF

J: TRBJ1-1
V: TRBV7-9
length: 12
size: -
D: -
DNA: TGTGCCAGCACTGGGAGGGGAGCTGAAGCTTTCTTT
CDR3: CASTGRGAEAFF

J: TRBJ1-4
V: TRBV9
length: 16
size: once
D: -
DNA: TGTGCCAGCAGCCTGGATTCCGGATGGAACAGTGAAAAACTGTTTTTT
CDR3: CASSLDSGWNSEKLFF

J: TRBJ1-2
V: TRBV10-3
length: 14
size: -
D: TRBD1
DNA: TGTGCCATCAGTAAGGACAGGGCCGACTATGGCTACACCTTC
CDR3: CAISKDRADYGYTF

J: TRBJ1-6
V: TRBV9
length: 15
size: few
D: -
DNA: TGTGCCAGCAGCGTAGGAAGGGCTTCTAATTCACCCCTCCACTTT
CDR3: CASSVGRASNSPLHF

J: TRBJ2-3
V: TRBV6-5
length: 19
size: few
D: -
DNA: TGTGCCAGCAGTTACTCGATTAAGGGGGAGACCTCTGGGGCAGATACGCAGTATTTT
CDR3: CASSYSIKGETSGADTQYF

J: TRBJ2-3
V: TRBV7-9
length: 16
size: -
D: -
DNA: TGTGCCAGCAGCGCGTGGGTCAACCCAAGTTCAGATACGCAGTATTTT
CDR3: CASSAWVNPSSDTQYF

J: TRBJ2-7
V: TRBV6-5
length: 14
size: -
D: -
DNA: TGTGCCAGCTCCGCCGCAGGGGCGTATTACGAGCAGTACTTC
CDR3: CASSAAGAYYEQYF

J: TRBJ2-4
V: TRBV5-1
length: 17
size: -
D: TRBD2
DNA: TGCGCCAGCAGCTTGGTATTAGCGGGATGGGGCAAAAACATTCAGTACTTC
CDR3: CASSLVLAGWGKNIQYF

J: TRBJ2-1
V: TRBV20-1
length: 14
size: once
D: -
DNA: TGCAGTGCATCCGACCTCTCCCACTCCTACGAGCAGTTCTTC
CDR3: CSASDLSHSYEQFF

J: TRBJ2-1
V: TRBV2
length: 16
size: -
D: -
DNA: TGTGCCAGCAGCTTGTCCCAGGGGGGGCCCTACAATGAGCAGTTCTTC
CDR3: CASSLSQGGPYNEQFF

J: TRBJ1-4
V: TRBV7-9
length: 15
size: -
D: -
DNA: TGTGCCAGCAGCTTAATGGGGGGGAGTGATGAAAAACTGTTTTTT
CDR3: CASSLMGGSDEKLFF

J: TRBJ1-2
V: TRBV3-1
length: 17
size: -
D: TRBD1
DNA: TGTGCCAGCAGCCCTTCCCCCCCGGGACAGGGGGGTTATGGCTACACCTTC
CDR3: CASSPSPPGQGGYGYTF

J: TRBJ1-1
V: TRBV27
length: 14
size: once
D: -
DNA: TGTGCCAGCAGTTTCAGTCTTGGTGGCACTGAAGCTTTCTTT
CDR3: CASSFSLGGTEAFF

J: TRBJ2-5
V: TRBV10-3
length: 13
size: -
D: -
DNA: TGTGCCATCAGTGAGTCTGATACGGAGACCCAGTACTTC
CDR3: CAISESDTETQYF

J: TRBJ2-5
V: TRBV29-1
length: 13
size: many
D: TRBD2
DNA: TGCAGCGCAGAGCCGGGAGGGAGGGAGACCCAGTACTTC
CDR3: CSAEPGGRETQYF

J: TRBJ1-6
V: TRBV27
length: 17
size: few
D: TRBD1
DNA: TGTGCCAGCAGTTTTCGGACAGGAAGCTCCTATAATTCACCCCTCCACTTT
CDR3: CASSFRTGSSYNSPLHF